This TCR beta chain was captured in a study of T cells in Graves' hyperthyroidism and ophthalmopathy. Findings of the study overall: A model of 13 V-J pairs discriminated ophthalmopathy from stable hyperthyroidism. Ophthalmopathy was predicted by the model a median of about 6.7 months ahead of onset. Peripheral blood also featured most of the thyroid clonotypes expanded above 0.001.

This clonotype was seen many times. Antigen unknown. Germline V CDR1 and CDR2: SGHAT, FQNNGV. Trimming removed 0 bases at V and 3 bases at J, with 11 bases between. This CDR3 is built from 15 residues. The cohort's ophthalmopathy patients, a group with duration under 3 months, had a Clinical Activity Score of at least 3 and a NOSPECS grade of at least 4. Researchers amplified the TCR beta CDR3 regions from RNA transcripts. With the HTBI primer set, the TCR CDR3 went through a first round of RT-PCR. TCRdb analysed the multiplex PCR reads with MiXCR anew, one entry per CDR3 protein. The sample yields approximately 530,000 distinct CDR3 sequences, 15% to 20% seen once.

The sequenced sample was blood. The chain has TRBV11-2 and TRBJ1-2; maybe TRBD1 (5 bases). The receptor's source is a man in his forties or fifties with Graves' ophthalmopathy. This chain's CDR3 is CASSLDTRGHYGYTF. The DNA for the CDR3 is TGTGCCAGCAGCTTAGATACAAGGGGACACTATGGCTACACCTTC.